Sequencing of this T cell receptor (beta chain) was carried out in a study of radiation and T cells in renal cell carcinoma. CDR3 length equals 14 residues. Germline assignment: CDR1 MNHEY and CDR2 SVGAGI. Trimming took 6 bases from V and 6 from J; bases not matched to a gene: 7. Measured with immunoSEQ multiplex PCR; TCRdb has only the in-frame clones, and not every one. The sample records 60,000 to 95,000 clones, around four fifths being singletons. Concerning this clone itself: Its antigen is not identified.

Time point here: blood 4 weeks post-SBRT, at nephrectomy. The treatment here: 15 Gy SBRT to primary tumor, nephrectomy 4 weeks later. Nephrectomy followed 15 Gy stereotactic body radiation by 4 weeks. Study-wide points: Top tumor clonotypes rose in blood 2 weeks post-radiation, then contracted.

Sample: blood, taken from a patient whose treatment included radiotherapy and nephrectomy. The J gene is TRBJ2-4, the V gene TRBV6-5; 8 nucleotides align to TRBD2. The sequence was obtained from a woman in her sixties or seventies with renal cell carcinoma. CDR3 bases: TGTGCCAGCAGAAGGACTAGCTGGGGAAACATTCAGTACTTC. Protein product: CASRRTSWGNIQYF.